The T cell receptor beta chain under discussion was sequenced for a study of blood T cells in healthy people across ages. Findings and limits, study-wide: Per-million-T-cell TCR beta diversity fell roughly linearly with age.

For this clonotype: The antigen is unknown. Mismatch with germline at one junction end may stem from a read error.

A second PCR, run for roughly 6 to 11 cycles, used a sample-barcoded 5' primer plus a J-beta primer mix. TCRdb passed the 5' RACE reads through MiXCR, listing each CDR3 protein once. The table has around 1.5 million distinct CDR3 sequences, roughly 32% seen once; the top ten hold approximately 10%. CDR3 length: 14 amino acids. The germline gives CDR1 MNHEY, CDR2 SVGEGT. Caucasian, healthy and from Russia, the donors were aged between roughly 6 and 95. Each donor had approximately 10 milliliters of peripheral blood drawn. Samples each yielded at least 5 micrograms of total RNA. The clonotype was recovered from a young woman in good health. The source material was blood. The chain joins TRBV6-2 or TRBV6-3 to TRBJ1-2; D gene uncertain. In DNA form, the CDR3 reads TGTGCCGGCAGTTACTCGAGGGATAAGGGTGGCTACACCTTC. Translation gives CAGSYSRDKGGYTF.